A selection of T cell receptor beta chains follows, all from one sample in a study of T cell responses to AZD1222 COVID-19 vaccine. Data came from immunoSEQ multiplex PCR; TCRdb stores just in-frame clones and leaves some out. The sample holds roughly 110,000 clones; roughly 90% are singletons and the top ten take 5.5% to 8.5%. Sample: peripheral blood, taken on day 0 of AZD1222 vaccination. These receptors all stem from an adult in good health. Each CDR3 is given with its conserved first and last residue. A D gene is named only where the DNA matches it firmly. Not every row has a clone size; where given, it reads once, few, many or a size class.

TRBJ2-1 TRBV7-2 NA NA 13 TGTGCCAGCAGCTCCTTTTCAAGGAATGAGCAGTTCTTC CASSSFSRNEQFF
TRBJ2-2 TRBV7-9 TRBD2 NA 18 TGTGCCAGCAGCGGGACAGTTAACCGGCTAGCGGGAGCCCGGGAGCTGTTTTTT CASSGTVNRLAGARELFF
TRBJ1-6 TRBV6-2/TRBV6-3 NA few 13 TGTGCCAGCAGTTACGGGCAGAGGCCCACCCTCCACTTT CASSYGQRPTLHF
TRBJ2-1 TRBV18 NA NA 16 TGTGCCAGCTCTCCCCCTCGTACTAGCTCCTACAATGAGCAGTTCTTC CASSPPRTSSYNEQFF
TRBJ2-1 TRBV5-1 TRBD2 NA 19 TGCGCCAGCAGCTTGCGACAGATGGGGACTAGCGGGAGGGCCGGTGAGCAGTTCTTC CASSLRQMGTSGRAGEQFF
TRBJ1-5 TRBV2 NA NA 15 TGTGCCAGCAGTGAAGCGAGTCAGATCAATCAGCCCCAGCATTTT CASSEASQINQPQHF
TRBJ1-6 TRBV4-2 TRBD1 NA 16 TGTGCCAGCAGCCAAGCTACGGGACAGAGGAATTCACCCCTCCACTTT CASSQATGQRNSPLHF
TRBJ1-2 TRBV28 NA NA 12 TGTGCCAGCAGTCCGTCCACTTATGGCTACACCTTC CASSPSTYGYTF
TRBJ1-4 TRBV27 NA NA 14 TGTGCCAGCAGTTCTCCCGGAACTAATGAAAAACTGTTTTTT CASSSPGTNEKLFF
TRBJ2-7 TRBV4-1 TRBD2 NA 20 TGCGCCAGCAGCCAAGATCTTCCCAGACCTAGCGGGAGTATCGCCTACGAGCAGTACTTC CASSQDLPRPSGSIAYEQYF
TRBJ2-2 TRBV27 NA once 17 TGTGCCAGCAGGGGGGGGCCACGGGGAACGAACACCGGGGAGCTGTTTTTT CASRGGPRGTNTGELFF
TRBJ2-2 TRBV3-1/TRBV3-2 NA NA 21 TGTGCCAGCAGGTCGGACAGGGGAGTGATATTTTACGGGAGGGGTGCCGGGGAGCTGTTTTTT CASRSDRGVIFYGRGAGELFF
TRBJ2-1 TRBV6-5 TRBD2 NA 14 TGTGCCAGCAATAGACGGTATGAACGGGAGGGGCAGTTCTTC CASNRRYEREGQFF
TRBJ2-1 TRBV6-5 TRBD2 NA 15 TGTGCCAGCAGTAGCGGGACTAGCGGGAGCAATGAGCAGTTCTTC CASSSGTSGSNEQFF
TRBJ2-2 TRBV19 TRBD1 NA 15 TGTGCCAGTAGCCCGGACAGGGGGCGCACCGGGGAGCTGTTTTTT CASSPDRGRTGELFF
TRBJ2-7 TRBV30 NA once 11 TGTGCCTGGAGTGACTACTACGAGCAGTACTTC CAWSDYYEQYF
TRBJ2-1 TRBV24-1 NA NA 16 TGTGCCACCAGTGATCCGGGACTCGAGCGAGACAATGAGCAGTTCTTC CATSDPGLERDNEQFF
TRBJ1-5 TRBV2 TRBD1 NA 14 TGTGCCAGCCAGGGGGCGCGAAGCAATCAGCCCCAGCATTTT CASQGARSNQPQHF
TRBJ1-5 TRBV14 NA NA 13 TGTGCCAGCAGCCAGGACTACGGGCAGCCCCAGCATTTT CASSQDYGQPQHF
TRBJ2-7 TRBV28 NA NA 15 TGTGCCAGCAGTTTAAGTGTTAGCGGCTCCTACGAGCAGTACTTC CASSLSVSGSYEQYF
TRBJ2-7 TRBV4-3 TRBD2 NA 16 TGCGCCAGCAGCCAGGATAGCGGGAGGCCTTCCTACGAGCAGTACTTC CASSQDSGRPSYEQYF
TRBJ2-1 TRBV30 TRBD1 NA 18 TGTGCCTGGATGGGACAGGGGGCTAGCGGAAGCTCCTACAATGAGCAGTTCTTC CAWMGQGASGSSYNEQFF
TRBJ1-4 TRBV4-1 TRBD1 NA 16 TGCGCCAGCAGCCAGGGGACAGGGGTCATTAAGGGAAAACTGTTTTTT CASSQGTGVIKGKLFF
TRBJ2-6 TRBV27 NA NA 15 TGTGCCAACCCAGCCCTCACCCCTGGGGCCAACGTCCTGACTTTC CANPALTPGANVLTF